This is a list of T cell receptor beta chains from one sample in a study of cytomegalovirus exposure and HLA in healthy donors. Libraries were prepared by immunoSEQ multiplex PCR; TCRdb keeps only in-frame clonotypes and omits some of them. Of roughly 130,000 clones listed, roughly 63% are singletons. Sequencing was performed on PBMCs. The origin of the receptors is a man younger than 40 in good health and CMV-seropositive. Each CDR3 is given with its conserved first and last residue. The order of the fields is J gene, D gene, CDR3 length, clone size, V gene, CDR3 protein, CDR3 DNA. D genes are given only for firm matches. A row's size may be missing; if present it is once, few, many or a size class.

>TRBJ1-5|NA|13|NA|TRBV6-4
CASSREVNQPQHF
TGTGCCAGCAGTAGGGAGGTCAATCAGCCCCAGCATTTT
>TRBJ2-7|TRBD2|15|NA|TRBV27
CASSLSSGRSYEQYF
TGTGCCAGCAGTTTATCTAGCGGGAGGTCCTACGAGCAGTACTTC
>TRBJ1-1|NA|15|NA|TRBV27
CASSLLGEPNTEAFF
TGTGCCAGCAGTTTATTAGGGGAACCGAACACTGAAGCTTTCTTT
>TRBJ2-1|NA|17|NA|TRBV15
CATSREEGLSSYNEQFF
TGTGCCACCAGCAGAGAGGAGGGACTTAGCTCCTACAATGAGCAGTTCTTC
>TRBJ1-2|NA|14|NA|TRBV2
CASSLAGLTEGYTF
TGTGCCAGCAGCCTGGCGGGCCTAACGGAGGGCTACACCTTC
>TRBJ2-7|TRBD2|15|once|TRBV6-5
CASSYGSGRASEQYF
TGTGCCAGCAGTTACGGAAGCGGGAGGGCCTCCGAGCAGTACTTC
>TRBJ1-4|NA|15|once|TRBV10-3
CAISDYSAGSEKLFF
TGTGCCATCAGTGATTACTCGGCAGGATCTGAAAAACTGTTTTTT
>TRBJ2-7|TRBD2|15|NA|TRBV10-3
CAISGGAGETYEQYF
TGTGCCATCAGTGGTGGCGCGGGAGAGACCTACGAGCAGTACTTC
>TRBJ1-2|TRBD1|15|NA|TRBV6-6
CASSYGQVITYGYTF
TGTGCCAGCAGTTACGGACAGGTTATAACCTATGGCTACACCTTC
>TRBJ2-7|NA|12|few|TRBV6-5
CASSPGSYEQYF
TGTGCCAGCAGTCCCGGGTCCTACGAGCAGTACTTC
>TRBJ2-7|TRBD2|17|NA|TRBV5-1
CASSLGPGGRRTYEQYF
TGCGCCAGCAGCTTGGGTCCCGGGGGGAGGCGAACCTACGAGCAGTACTTC
>TRBJ2-1|NA|16|NA|TRBV5-1
CASSPGGLSSYNEQFF
TGCGCCAGCAGCCCCGGGGGGCTGAGCTCCTACAATGAGCAGTTCTTC
>TRBJ1-2|NA|15|NA|TRBV5-4
CASSLSFGEVYGYTF
TGTGCCAGCAGCTTGTCGTTCGGGGAGGTCTATGGCTACACCTTC
>TRBJ1-1|NA|12|NA|TRBV7-9
CASSLRTDEAFF
TGTGCCAGCAGCCTACGGACAGATGAAGCTTTCTTT
>TRBJ2-3|TRBD2|16|few|TRBV5-6
CASSLLASISTDTQYF
TGTGCCAGCAGCCTACTAGCGAGCATTAGCACAGATACGCAGTATTTT
>TRBJ2-7|NA|15|NA|TRBV6-1
CASSEVSERVYEQYF
TGTGCCAGCAGTGAAGTTAGCGAACGAGTCTACGAGCAGTACTTC
>TRBJ1-1|NA|15|NA|TRBV27
CASSFGKTGNTEAFF
TGTGCCAGCAGTTTCGGCAAGACAGGTAACACTGAAGCTTTCTTT
>TRBJ2-1|NA|13|NA|TRBV30
CAWRGDAYNEQFF
TGTGCCTGGAGGGGAGACGCATACAATGAGCAGTTCTTC
>TRBJ2-7|NA|14|NA|TRBV2
CASTSGGDVREQYF
TGTGCCAGCACGAGCGGAGGTGATGTACGCGAGCAGTACTTC
>TRBJ2-7|NA|14|NA|TRBV6-5
CASSEEVRAAEQYF
TGTGCCAGCAGTGAAGAGGTCAGGGCCGCCGAACAGTACTTC
>TRBJ2-1|NA|12|few|TRBV27
CASSLYGNEQFF
TGTGCCAGCAGTTTATACGGCAATGAGCAGTTCTTC
>TRBJ2-7|NA|13|few|TRBV10-1
CASSRGPNYEQYF
TGCGCCAGCAGTCGGGGTCCAAACTACGAGCAGTACTTC
>TRBJ2-3|TRBD1|16|NA|TRBV5-1
CASSLGDRDGTDTQYF
TGCGCCAGCAGCTTGGGGGACAGGGATGGCACAGATACGCAGTATTTT
>TRBJ2-7|NA|16|once|TRBV5-1
CASSLGLGVGLNEQYF
TGCGCCAGCAGCTTGGGGCTAGGGGTAGGGCTTAACGAGCAGTACTTC
>TRBJ1-1|TRBD1|17|NA|TRBV18
CASSPPGQANMNTEAFF
TGTGCCAGCTCACCACCGGGACAGGCTAATATGAACACTGAAGCTTTCTTT
>TRBJ2-5|TRBD2|15|NA|TRBV11-2
CASSLALAGGETQYF
TGTGCCAGCAGCTTAGCGCTAGCGGGAGGGGAGACCCAGTACTTC
>TRBJ1-2|TRBD1|15|NA|TRBV29-1
CSVEGARQGVNGYTF
TGCAGCGTTGAAGGGGCTCGACAGGGGGTAAATGGCTACACCTTC
>TRBJ1-4|NA|15|NA|TRBV27
CASRPKGGILEKLFF
TGTGCCAGCAGACCCAAGGGAGGGATTTTGGAAAAACTGTTTTTT
>TRBJ1-1|NA|14|NA|TRBV6-6
CASSYSTGNTEAFF
TGTGCCAGCAGTTACTCGACGGGGAACACTGAAGCTTTCTTT
>TRBJ2-3|NA|16|NA|TRBV18
CASSPLLAMNVDTQYF
TGTGCCAGCTCACCCCTTTTGGCCATGAATGTTGATACGCAGTATTTT
>TRBJ1-1|NA|15|once|TRBV5-6
CASSFRSGFGTEAFF
TGTGCCAGCAGCTTCCGATCGGGGTTTGGCACTGAAGCTTTCTTT
>TRBJ2-7|TRBD1|17|NA|TRBV7-8
CASSQNPRDRGSYEQYF
TGTGCCAGCAGCCAAAATCCCCGGGACAGGGGCTCCTACGAGCAGTACTTC
>TRBJ1-4|TRBD1|18|NA|TRBV5-1
CASSPDRERHRGNEKLFF
TGCGCCAGCAGCCCAGACAGAGAACGCCACAGGGGTAATGAAAAACTGTTTTTT
>TRBJ2-7|NA|14|few|TRBV30
CAWSGLTIRGEQYF
TGTGCCTGGAGTGGACTCACTATTCGGGGCGAGCAGTACTTC
>TRBJ2-5|NA|11|few|TRBV20-1
CSATKQETQYF
TGCAGTGCAACAAAGCAAGAGACCCAGTACTTC
>TRBJ2-5|NA|15|NA|TRBV28
CASSSLQGGQETQYF
TGTGCCAGCAGTTCCTTACAGGGGGGGCAAGAGACCCAGTACTTC
>TRBJ2-2|TRBD2|17|NA|TRBV7-3
CASSSSGTSGRVGELFF
TGTGCCAGCAGCTCCTCCGGGACTAGCGGGAGAGTGGGGGAGCTGTTTTTT
>TRBJ2-5|TRBD1|16|few|TRBV6-1
CASSEGMGQGAETQYF
TGTGCCAGCAGTGAAGGAATGGGACAGGGTGCGGAGACCCAGTACTTC
>TRBJ2-1|TRBD2|16|NA|TRBV6-4
CASSDISGRGVGEQFF
TGTGCCAGCAGTGACATTAGCGGGAGGGGCGTCGGTGAGCAGTTCTTC
>TRBJ1-4|TRBD1|18|NA|TRBV11-2
CASSLIGGQRPTNEKLFF
TGTGCCAGCAGCTTAATTGGGGGACAGCGTCCAACTAATGAAAAACTGTTTTTT
>TRBJ1-2|NA|12|NA|TRBV7-3
CASSLGDHGYTF
TGTGCCAGCAGCTTAGGAGACCATGGCTACACCTTC
>TRBJ1-4|NA|14|NA|TRBV7-2
CASSPSRGIGKLFF
TGTGCCAGCAGCCCCTCGAGAGGGATCGGAAAACTGTTTTTT
>TRBJ2-5|NA|12|NA|TRBV7-2
CASSLVPTAQYF
TGTGCCAGCAGCTTGGTCCCCACGGCCCAGTACTTC